The rows below give T cell receptor beta chains drawn from one sample of a study of technical replicates of blood from several donors. Profiled with immunoSEQ multiplex PCR; TCRdb holds only in-frame clones, not every one. This repertoire shows roughly 74,000 clones, about 91% found once; its top ten account for 0.3% to 0.45%. Source material: T cells isolated from PBMCs. These receptors originate from a human donor in good health. Both conserved end residues are part of each CDR3. Each record gives: CDR3 length, V gene, CDR3 protein.

CDR3 length: 15; V gene: TRBV18; CDR3 protein: CASSNGTSDSYEQYF
CDR3 length: 16; V gene: TRBV27; CDR3 protein: CASSGPTTGWNTEAFF
CDR3 length: 15; V gene: TRBV28; CDR3 protein: CASRLLGRRGTEAFF
CDR3 length: 14; V gene: TRBV11-1; CDR3 protein: CASSYGTRSFEQYF
CDR3 length: 19; V gene: TRBV5-6; CDR3 protein: CASSFGLAGAIGATYEQYF
CDR3 length: 14; V gene: TRBV5-4; CDR3 protein: CACRGSLSTDTQYF
CDR3 length: 17; V gene: TRBV9; CDR3 protein: CASSGGLAGGFSYEQYF
CDR3 length: 18; V gene: TRBV7-2; CDR3 protein: CASSHRTSGRKHYNEQFF
CDR3 length: 13; V gene: TRBV6-6; CDR3 protein: CASSYFTGERAFF
CDR3 length: 19; V gene: TRBV7-2; CDR3 protein: CASSLVAKFLRDRYTEAFF
CDR3 length: 12; V gene: TRBV2; CDR3 protein: CASSIRDEKLFF
CDR3 length: 14; V gene: TRBV12-5; CDR3 protein: CASGPLDRQEGYTF
CDR3 length: 15; V gene: TRBV27; CDR3 protein: CASSPTGGSNQPQHF